This T cell receptor (beta chain) was sequenced in a study of blood T cells in healthy people across ages. Study background: Through template switching, about one barcoded beta molecule was captured per two T cells, as measured in model experiments. Notes on the study in general: Older individuals had lower TCR beta diversity per million T cells (the decline was roughly linear).

In each sample, at least 6.5 million PBMCs were isolated. Comments on this clonotype: Its antigen is currently unknown.

The CDR3 runs 13 residues. Germline V gene lookup returns CDR1 LGHNA and CDR2 YSLEER. With 4 bases removed from V and 5 bases from J, the gap between germline ends came to 9 bases. Together with a sample-barcoded 5' primer, a J-beta primer mix was included in a second PCR lasting roughly 6 to 12 cycles. TCRdb independently ran MiXCR on the 5' RACE reads; one entry per CDR3 protein. The sample carries about 810,000 distinct CDR3 sequences, around 34% recorded once. The V gene is TRBV4-3, the J gene TRBJ2-1; possibly TRBD1 for D (5 bases). Specimen: blood. The TCR originated in a man aged 18 to 30 in good health. CDR3 protein: CASSRGGHNEQFF. The CDR3 DNA follows: TGCGCCAGCAGCCGGGGCGGTCACAATGAGCAGTTCTTC.